Below, one T cell receptor (beta chain) is given with its context. What it binds is not known. This CDR3 spans 13 amino acids. The V end lost 6 bases, the J end lost 1 base, and 10 bases lay between the germline ends. Germline CDR1 reads MDHEN; CDR2 reads SYDVKM. The sample is drawn from a study of cytomegalovirus exposure and HLA in healthy donors. Study outcomes and limitations: Reported findings show TCR beta sequences accurately forecast HLA-A and HLA-B alleles in most subjects.

PCR amplification relied on 60 Vbeta primers (plus 13 Jbeta primers). The protocol was immunoSEQ multiplex PCR, while the TCRdb copy is restricted to in-frame clones and leaves out a portion. Of nearly 300,000 clones listed, around 86% were seen once; the top ten hold 3.5% to 4.5%. The chain couples TRBV28 to TRBJ2-7, with D possibly being TRBD1 (5 bases). Sequenced input: PBMCs. The source is a man aged 35 to 55 in good health and CMV-seropositive. This CDR3 is CASRSRTSYEQYF. The CDR3 nucleotides read TGTGCCAGCAGAAGTCGGACATCCTACGAGCAGTACTTC. Supplemented by reference TRBV28 and TRBJ2-7, the full variable domain reads DVKVTQSSRYLVKRTGEKVFLECVQDMDHENMFWYRQDPGLGLRLIYFSYDVKMKEKGDIPEGYSVSREKKERFSLILESASTNQTSMYLCASRSRTSYEQYFGPGTRLTVT.